The source of this T cell receptor (beta chain) is a study of PD-1 blockade in classical Hodgkin lymphoma. The J segment lost 6 bases and the V segment lost 7 bases, leaving 4 bases of the junction unmatched. This CDR3 has 11 amino acids. Germline V lookup: CDR1 SQVTM, CDR2 ANQGSEA. Time point specified: cycle 4 day 1 (C4D1), after more than five weeks of nivolumab. No patient escaped relapse after autologous stem cell transplantation, and brentuximab vedotin exposure varied. By magnetic negative selection, CD4+ T cells were purified from thawed PBMCs. Best responses were complete response, partial response or progressive disease. Clones were sequenced by immunoSEQ multiplex PCR, and TCRdb holds only the in-frame ones, with some missing. Found here are tens of thousands of clones, 90% to 95% of them singletons; the top ten hold 0.25% to 0.35%.

The V call is TRBV29-1, the J call TRBJ2-7; 9 nucleotides match TRBD2. The sequence was collected from a human donor with classical Hodgkin lymphoma. Sequenced material: CD4+ T cells from blood, taken before the fourth cycle of nivolumab. This chain's CDR3 is CSGISGSEQYF. The CDR3 nucleotides are TGCAGCGGGATTAGCGGGAGCGAGCAGTACTTC.